This TCR beta chain was documented in a study of beta chain features in type 1 diabetes. Findings and caveats of the study: TCRB rearrangement may or may not be influenced by HLA type; here this remained unresolved. Sequencing used cDNA, and cells with high TCR expression could therefore be over-represented.

Every bit of the isolated RNA underwent reverse transcription, so sequencing read expressed TCRB transcripts. Profiled with immunoSEQ multiplex PCR; TCRdb holds only in-frame clones, not every one. The sample has hundreds of thousands of clones, around an eighth seen once. In regard to this clone: Its antigen remains unidentified.

The authors sorted CD4+ naive, central memory, regulatory and stem cell-like memory cells via CD45RO/CCR7/CD25/CD127/CD95/CD27. The CDR3 consists of 15 residues. The germline gives CDR1 LGHNT, CDR2 FRNRAP. Trimming removed 5 bases from V and 7 bases from J; junction bases left unmatched: 11. The source is a man between 18 and 29 years old in good health. The V and J genes are TRBV12-5 and TRBJ2-1; 7 nucleotides line up with TRBD1. Source material: naive CD4+ T cells from blood. The CDR3 coding sequence is TGTGCTAGTGGTGCGGCCAGCCCCAGGGGGAATGAGCAGTTCTTC. It encodes CASGAASPRGNEQFF.